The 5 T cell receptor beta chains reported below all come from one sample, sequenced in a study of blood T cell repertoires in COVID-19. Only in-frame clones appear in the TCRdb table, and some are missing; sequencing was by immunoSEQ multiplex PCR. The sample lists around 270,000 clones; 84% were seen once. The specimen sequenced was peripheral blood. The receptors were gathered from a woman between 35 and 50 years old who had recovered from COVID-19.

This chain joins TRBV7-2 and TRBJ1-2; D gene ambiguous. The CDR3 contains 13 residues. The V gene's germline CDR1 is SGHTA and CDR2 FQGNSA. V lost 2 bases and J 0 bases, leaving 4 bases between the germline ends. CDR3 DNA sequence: TGTGCCAGCAGCTTATACACTAACTATGGCTACACCTTC. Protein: CASSLYTNYGYTF.

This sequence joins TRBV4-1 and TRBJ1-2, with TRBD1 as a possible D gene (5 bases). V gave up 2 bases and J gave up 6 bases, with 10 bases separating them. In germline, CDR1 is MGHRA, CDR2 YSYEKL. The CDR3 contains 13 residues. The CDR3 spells CASSQLGGDGYTF. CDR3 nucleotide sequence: TGCGCCAGCAGCCAACTAGGAGGGGATGGCTACACCTTC.

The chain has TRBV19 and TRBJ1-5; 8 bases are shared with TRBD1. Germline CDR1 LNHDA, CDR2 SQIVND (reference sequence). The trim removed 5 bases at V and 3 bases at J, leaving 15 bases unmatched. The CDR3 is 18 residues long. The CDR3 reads CASSLWTGRGGDNQPQHF. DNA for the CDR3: TGTGCCAGTAGTCTCTGGACAGGGAGGGGTGGTGACAATCAGCCCCAGCATTTT.

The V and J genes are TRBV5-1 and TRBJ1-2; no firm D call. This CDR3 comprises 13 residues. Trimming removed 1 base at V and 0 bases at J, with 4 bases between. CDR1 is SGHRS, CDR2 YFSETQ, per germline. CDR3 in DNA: TGCGCCAGCAGCTTGTCTGCTAACTATGGCTACACCTTC. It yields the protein CASSLSANYGYTF.

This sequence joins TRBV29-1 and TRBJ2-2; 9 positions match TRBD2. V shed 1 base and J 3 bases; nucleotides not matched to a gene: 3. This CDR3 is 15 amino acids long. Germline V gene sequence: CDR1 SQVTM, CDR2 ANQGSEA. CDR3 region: CSVEGGGAYTGELFF. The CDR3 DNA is TGCAGCGTTGAAGGCGGGGGGGCTTACACCGGGGAGCTGTTTTTT.